This TCR beta chain was sequenced during a study of CXCR3-negative and CXCR3-positive naive CD8 T cells. Study-level background: Libraries each contributed about 1.5 +/- 0.3 million TRB reads, for roughly 140 million in total.

Study-level findings and limits: Across naive subsets, surface CD5 expression was comparable, and TCR strength was inferred from properties of the TRB CDR3. Diversity ran similarly high across both naive subsets but far lower in memory CD8+ cells. Hydrophobicity of TRB CDR3s was greater in CXCR3-positive naive cells than in CXCR3-negative naive cells.

As for this clonotype: Its target is not known.

Through 5' RACE with UMI labels, the TRB cDNA libraries were prepared. TCRdb reprocessed the 5' RACE reads, with one entry per CDR3 protein and no DNA. This table holds roughly 100,000 distinct CDR3 sequences. Germline CDR1 KGHDR, CDR2 SFDVKD. The CDR3 sequence is 13 residues long. Sequenced: naive CXCR3- CD8+ T cells from blood. As to subset: CD45RO-CCR7+CD27+CD95- naive CD8+ T cells lacking CXCR3 (TNR3-). The source is a human donor in good health. Some clones in this sample may be carry-over from other donors' samples. The chain employs TRBV24-1 and TRBJ2-1; the D call of TRBD2 rests on TCRdb alone, since no DNA is present to check it. CDR3 amino acids: CATSDSLAREQFF.